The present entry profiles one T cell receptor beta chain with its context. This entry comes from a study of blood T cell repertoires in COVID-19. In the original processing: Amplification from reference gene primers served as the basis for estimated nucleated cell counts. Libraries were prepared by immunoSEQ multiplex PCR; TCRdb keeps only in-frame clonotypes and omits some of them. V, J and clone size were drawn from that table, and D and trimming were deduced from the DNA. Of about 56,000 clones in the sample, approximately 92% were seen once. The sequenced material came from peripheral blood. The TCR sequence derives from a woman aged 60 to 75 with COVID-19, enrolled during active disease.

CDR3 DNA sequence: TGTGCCAGCAGGGAGCGGGGGCGTTACGAGCAGTACTTC. This sequence encodes CASRERGRYEQYF. The chain carries TRBV27 and TRBJ2-7; 8 nucleotides match TRBD2. Germline trimming cut 6 bases from V and 4 bases from J; bases unmatched to any gene: 5. The CDR3 is 13 residues long. Germline values: CDR1 MNHEY, CDR2 SMNVEV (reference sequence).